This entry describes one TCR beta chain. Antigen: not known. Trimming shortened V by 2 bases and J by 4 bases, and 11 bases separated the two germline ends. The CDR3 spans 14 residues. Germline V gene lookup returns CDR1 MNHEY and CDR2 SVGAGI. The data belong to a study of blood T cells in healthy people across ages. The study's findings and limits: Reliance upon unsorted PBMCs precluded definitive naive versus antigen-experienced comparison.

Total RNA was extracted at no less than 5.5 micrograms per sample. With a J-beta primer mix and a sample-barcoded 5' primer, a second PCR ran about 7 to 11 cycles. Each cDNA molecule was tagged by a template-switch adaptor with 12 random nucleotides. The study obtained at least 3 million CDR3-containing paired-end reads from every sample. TCRdb reprocessed the 5' RACE reads with MiXCR, giving one entry per CDR3 protein. The sample holds roughly 800,000 distinct CDR3 sequences, roughly 60% seen once. The rearrangement links TRBV6-5 to TRBJ2-5; tentative D call: TRBD1 (6 bases). The sequenced sample consisted of blood. This clonotype was sampled from a man aged 30 to 45 in good health. CDR3 in amino acids: CASSYTGRGETQYF. CDR3 nucleotide sequence: TGTGCCAGCAGTTACACCGGCAGGGGAGAGACCCAGTACTTC.